The clone carrying this T cell receptor (beta chain) was counted many times. Its matching antigen is unknown. These data come from a study of early T cells in non-severe SARS-CoV-2 infection. In the study overall: Whole-blood bulk RNA, unsorted, was sequenced, and chains were unpaired. Findings of the study overall: Missing private and CD4 specificities, VDJdb matching favored anti-spike CD8 responses.

In the library, individual cDNA molecules carried attached unique molecular identifiers. TCRdb itself ran the 5' RACE reads through MiXCR, one entry per CDR3 protein. Here the sample spans approximately 48,000 distinct CDR3 sequences, about 9.3% being singletons. The V segment lost 3 bases and the J segment 0 bases; nucleotides outside the gene matches: 8. CDR3 length: 18 amino acids. Germline V gene lookup returns CDR1 ENHRY and CDR2 SYGVKD. The sequencing sample was made of whole blood. This sequence joins TRBV10-3 and TRBJ2-6; 7 nucleotides agree with TRBD2. The receptor comes from an adult who was a healthcare worker with PCR-confirmed SARS-CoV-2 infection or an uninfected control (not recorded which). CDR3 sequence: CAISDPTAGNSGANVLTF. The CDR3 DNA sequence: TGTGCCATCAGTGATCCGACAGCGGGAAACTCTGGGGCCAACGTCCTGACTTTC.